The source of this T cell receptor beta chain is a study of technical replicates of blood from a handful of donors. Some clones are missing from TCRdb's copy, which holds only in-frame ones; the method was immunoSEQ multiplex PCR. The sample carries tens of thousands of clones, just under 95% recorded once. Per germline, CDR1 SGHVS and CDR2 FQNEAQ. The V and J ends lost 1 base and 5 bases, in that order; junction bases with no gene match: 3. The CDR3 has 15 amino acids. The sequence was collected from a human donor in good health. Some clones in this sample may be carry-over from other donors' samples. Sequences were obtained from PBMCs. The rearrangement uses TRBV7-8 and TRBJ2-1, with 9 positions matching TRBD1. CDR3 nucleotides: TGTGCCAGCAGCTTAGTAGGGACAGGGAACAATGAGCAGTTCTTC. Translated: CASSLVGTGNNEQFF.